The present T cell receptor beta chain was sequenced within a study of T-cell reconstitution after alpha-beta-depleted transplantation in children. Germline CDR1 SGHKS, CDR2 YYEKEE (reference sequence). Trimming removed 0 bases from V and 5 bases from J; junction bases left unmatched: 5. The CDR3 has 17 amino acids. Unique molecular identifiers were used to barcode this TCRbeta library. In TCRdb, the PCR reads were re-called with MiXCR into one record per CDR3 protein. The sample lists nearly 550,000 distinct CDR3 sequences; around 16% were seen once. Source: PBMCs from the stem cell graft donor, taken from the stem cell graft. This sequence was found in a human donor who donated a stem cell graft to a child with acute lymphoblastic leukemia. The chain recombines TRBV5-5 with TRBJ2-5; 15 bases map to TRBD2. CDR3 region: CASSLGGTSGRMETQYF. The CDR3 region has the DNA TGTGCCAGCAGCTTGGGTGGGACTAGCGGGAGGATGGAGACCCAGTACTTC.